This section outlines one T cell receptor (beta chain) sequence together with its context. Its cognate antigen is unknown. The assay was run at deep level. Sequencing was performed with immunoSEQ multiplex PCR; in TCRdb, only in-frame clones are kept and a portion is missing. The sample has around 2.1 million clones; approximately 94% are singletons. Germline V gene lookup returns CDR1 WNHNN and CDR2 SYGVQD (reference sequence). The CDR3 runs to 16 residues. V lost 2 bases, J lost 5 bases, and 6 bases stayed unmatched. Each sample came from a Caucasian adult donor living in Nashville, Tennessee. This entry is derived from a study of shared clonotypes between healthy human individuals. Regarding the study as a whole: Clonotype sharing across donors was expected to vary with sequencing depth.

Sequencing used naive CD4+ T cells sorted from blood. As for subset: CD45RA+ positively selected. This rearrangement joins TRBV10-1 to TRBJ2-3, with 11 positions matching TRBD2. This TCR was sampled from a man aged 18-30 years in good health. CDR3 sequence (DNA): TGCGCCAGCAGTGAGAATAGCGGGAGGGCCTTAGATACGCAGTATTTT. Its protein product is CASSENSGRALDTQYF.